Following are 8 T cell receptor beta chains from one sample sequenced in a study. The sorted Tregs were CD4+CD25+CD127-/low cells. TCRdb processed the 5' RACE reads anew with MiXCR; each CDR3 protein has one entry. The data hold over 40,000 distinct CDR3 sequences, with approximately 23% observed a single time. Input material: Tregs sorted from a lymph node. All receptors come from a female donor with breast cancer.

This sequence joins TRBV5-1 and TRBJ1-1, with 7 nucleotides matching TRBD1. Germline V gene lookup returns CDR1 SGHRS and CDR2 YFSETQ. With 3 bases clipped from V and 0 bases from J, the junction kept 11 bases outside the gene matches. This CDR3 comprises 17 residues. For the CDR3, the DNA is TGCGCCAGCAGCTCACCCCCCGGGACAGTCTTGAACACTGAAGCTTTCTTT. It translates to CASSSPPGTVLNTEAFF.

This clonotype was recorded a few times. The chain couples TRBV30 to TRBJ2-7; tentative D call: TRBD2 (6 bases). V was clipped by 3 bases and J by 3 bases, with 12 bases between them. The CDR3 totals 13 residues. Germline CDR1 reads GTSNPN; CDR2 reads SVGIG (reference sequence). CDR3 protein: CAWSKGLNYEQYF. The CDR3 DNA follows: TGTGCCTGGAGCAAGGGACTTAACTACGAGCAGTACTTC.

This chain uses TRBV6-1 with TRBJ2-3; the match to TRBD2 covers 11 bases. Unmatched junction bases numbered 2, after V lost 6 bases and J lost 6 bases. CDR1 and CDR2 (germline): MNHNS, SASEGT. This CDR3 comprises 13 residues. The CDR3 region has the DNA TGTGCCAGCAGACTAGCGGGAGCTGATACGCAGTATTTT. Translation: CASRLAGADTQYF.

This clonotype was detected a few times. This sequence joins TRBV7-9 and TRBJ2-1; tentative D call: TRBD2 (5 bases). CDR1 and CDR2 (germline): SEHNR, FQNEAQ (reference sequence). This CDR3 has 14 amino acids. Trimming cost V 0 bases and J 6 bases, with 9 bases left between them. The CDR3 sequence is CASSLAGVGNEQFF. The DNA of the CDR3 is TGTGCCAGCAGCTTAGCGGGAGTGGGCAATGAGCAGTTCTTC.

This clonotype was picked up a small number of times. The chain uses TRBV6-6 and TRBJ1-1, with 9 bases fitting TRBD1. The CDR3 is 17 amino acids. The trim removed 0 bases at V and 6 bases at J, leaving 11 bases unmatched. Germline V gives CDR1 MNHNY, CDR2 SVGAGI (reference sequence). CDR3 nucleotide sequence: TGTGCCAGCAGTTACTCGAGATCCGGGACAGGGAAACCTGAAGCTTTCTTT. Translating gives CASSYSRSGTGKPEAFF.

In its sample, this clonotype was seen many times. V gene TRBV3-1 combines with J gene TRBJ2-1; no definite D call. The CDR3 is 16 amino acids. V shed 1 base and J shed 3 bases, with 13 bases lying between them. Germline V gene sequence: CDR1 LGHDT, CDR2 YNNKEL (reference sequence). CDR3 protein: CASSQGGARYYNEQFF. CDR3 DNA: TGTGCCAGCAGCCAAGGAGGTGCTAGATACTACAATGAGCAGTTCTTC.

On this clonotype itself: A read error is likely, as this CDR3 ends without the conserved phenylalanine or tryptophan. V and J are TRBV5-1 and TRBJ2-5, with D perhaps given as TRBD1 or TRBD2 (5 bases each). The germline V gene has CDR1 SGHRS and CDR2 YFSETQ. The V end lost 3 bases, the J end lost 5 bases, and 14 bases lay between the germline ends. This CDR3 is 14 amino acids long. CDR3 coding DNA: TGCGCCAGCAGCTCGGGACCTACTGGGGAGACCCAGTACGTC. This sequence encodes CASSSGPTGETQYV.

For this clonotype: The conserved phenylalanine or tryptophan normally closing the CDR3 is absent here, so this likely arose from a read error. The chain has TRBV20-1 and TRBJ1-5, with a possible D match to TRBD1 (5 bases). Per the germline V gene, CDR1 is DFQATT and CDR2 is SNEGSKA (reference sequence). The CDR3 is 15 amino acids. The CDR3 DNA is TGCAGTACTAGAGACGGGACGATTAGCAATCAGCCCCAGCATCTT. Encoded protein: CSTRDGTISNQPQHL.